This T cell receptor beta chain originates from a study of T-cell reconstitution after alpha-beta-depleted transplantation in children. A TCRbeta library incorporating unique molecular identifiers was prepared. TCRdb ran MiXCR on the PCR reads and lists one entry per CDR3 protein. The sample includes under 250,000 distinct CDR3 sequences, roughly 7.1% of them seen just once. This clonotype came up a few times. The V end lost 3 bases, the J end lost 5 bases, and 13 bases lay between the germline ends. CDR1 and CDR2 from the germline V gene are MNHEY and SMNVEV (reference sequence). This CDR3 spans 14 amino acids.

This TCR was sampled from a boy younger than 10 with acute lymphoblastic leukemia, due to receive a stem cell transplant. The sequences come from PBMCs, collected before TCRalphabeta/CD19-depleted stem cell transplant. The V call is TRBV27, the J call TRBJ2-5, with D perhaps assigned TRBD1 or TRBD2 (5 bases each). CDR3 sequence reads: CASSLTRDGETQYF. The CDR3 region has the DNA TGTGCCAGCAGTTTGACGAGGGACGGGGAGACCCAGTACTTC.